This T cell receptor (beta chain) originates from a study of shared clonotypes between healthy human individuals. The CDR3 is made up of 12 amino acids. The germline gives CDR1 GTSNPN, CDR2 SVGIG (reference sequence). V lost 5 bases to trimming and J lost 2 bases; unmatched junction nucleotides: 0. Whole-study results and caveats: Donor clonotype sharing was expected to depend on sequencing depth.

Turning to this clone: As yet, its antigen is unknown.

TCRdb's copy holds only in-frame clones and misses some; the assay was immunoSEQ multiplex PCR. The sample gives 600,000 to 750,000 clones, 72% of which show up once; under 2% is in the top ten. The sequenced material came from memory CD4+ T cells sorted from blood. Subset reported: CD45RA-negative fraction. The TCR sequence derives from a woman younger than 45 in good health. This chain joins TRBV30 and TRBJ1-3, with 7 bases identical to TRBD1. CDR3 bases: TGTGCCTGGGACAGGGCTGGAAACACCATATATTTT. This sequence encodes CAWDRAGNTIYF.